Listed below are T cell receptor beta chains from one sample, sequenced in a study of T cell responses to AZD1222 COVID-19 vaccine. Repertoires were generated with immunoSEQ multiplex PCR, while TCRdb's copy carries only in-frame clones and drops some. Of some 190,000 clones in the sample, over 90% were seen once. The sample in question was peripheral blood, obtained 28 days after the second AZD1222 dose. The receptors come from an adult who received the AZD1222 COVID-19 vaccine. Each CDR3 is given with its conserved first and last residue. Each record gives: D gene, J gene, clone size, V gene, CDR3 protein, CDR3 DNA. D genes are given only for firm matches. Clone size is given for some rows only: seen once, a few or many times, or a class if the clone is expanded.

d_gene: .
j_gene: TRBJ1-4
abundance: .
v_gene: TRBV18
CDR3aa: CASSDRDTGKLFF
CDR3nt: TGTGCCAGCTCAGACCGGGACACGGGAAAACTGTTTTTT

d_gene: .
j_gene: TRBJ2-5
abundance: .
v_gene: TRBV10-3
CDR3aa: CAISGGARETQYF
CDR3nt: TGTGCCATCAGTGGCGGAGCGAGAGAGACCCAGTACTTC

d_gene: TRBD1
j_gene: TRBJ2-5
abundance: .
v_gene: TRBV7-9
CDR3aa: CASKAGGVETQYF
CDR3nt: TGTGCCAGCAAGGCAGGGGGCGTAGAGACCCAGTACTTC

d_gene: TRBD1
j_gene: TRBJ1-2
abundance: .
v_gene: TRBV5-1
CDR3aa: CASSLGEQGAGGYTF
CDR3nt: TGCGCCAGCAGCTTGGGAGAACAGGGGGCCGGGGGCTACACCTTC

d_gene: .
j_gene: TRBJ1-5
abundance: once
v_gene: TRBV28
CDR3aa: CASSFRRGSQPQHF
CDR3nt: TGTGCCAGCAGTTTTCGCCGGGGAAGTCAGCCCCAGCATTTT

d_gene: TRBD1
j_gene: TRBJ1-1
abundance: .
v_gene: TRBV9
CDR3aa: CASSGLGQGVPEAFF
CDR3nt: TGTGCCAGCAGCGGACTTGGACAGGGGGTCCCTGAAGCTTTCTTT

d_gene: TRBD1
j_gene: TRBJ2-1
abundance: .
v_gene: TRBV5-4
CDR3aa: CASSVPGQTYNEQFF
CDR3nt: TGTGCCAGCAGCGTCCCGGGACAGACATACAATGAGCAGTTCTTC

d_gene: TRBD2
j_gene: TRBJ2-6
abundance: .
v_gene: TRBV4-3
CDR3aa: CASSFQREGSSGANVLTF
CDR3nt: TGCGCCAGCAGCTTCCAGAGGGAGGGCTCCTCTGGGGCCAACGTCCTGACTTTC

d_gene: .
j_gene: TRBJ1-2
abundance: .
v_gene: TRBV6-1
CDR3aa: CASSEIDGYGYTF
CDR3nt: TGTGCCAGCAGTGAAATCGACGGCTATGGCTACACCTTC

d_gene: .
j_gene: TRBJ1-1
abundance: few
v_gene: TRBV30
CDR3aa: CAWDPQGAPEAFF
CDR3nt: TGTGCCTGGGACCCACAGGGTGCCCCTGAAGCTTTCTTT

d_gene: TRBD2
j_gene: TRBJ2-5
abundance: .
v_gene: TRBV4-2
CDR3aa: CASSSGGPLETQYF
CDR3nt: TGTGCCAGCAGCTCGGGGGGGCCTTTGGAGACCCAGTACTTC

d_gene: .
j_gene: TRBJ1-5
abundance: .
v_gene: TRBV28
CDR3aa: CASSLDRFNQPQHF
CDR3nt: TGTGCCAGCAGTTTAGATAGGTTCAATCAGCCCCAGCATTTT

d_gene: .
j_gene: TRBJ1-6
abundance: .
v_gene: TRBV4-2
CDR3aa: CASRRTAAVNSPLHF
CDR3nt: TGTGCCAGCAGGCGGACGGCAGCGGTTAATTCACCCCTCCACTTT

d_gene: TRBD1
j_gene: TRBJ1-1
abundance: .
v_gene: TRBV6-5
CDR3aa: CASMGQPNTEAFF
CDR3nt: TGTGCCAGCATGGGACAGCCGAACACTGAAGCTTTCTTT

d_gene: .
j_gene: TRBJ2-1
abundance: .
v_gene: TRBV5-1
CDR3aa: CASSLVGANEQFF
CDR3nt: TGCGCCAGCAGCTTGGTTGGGGCCAATGAGCAGTTCTTC

d_gene: .
j_gene: TRBJ2-7
abundance: .
v_gene: TRBV19
CDR3aa: CASSPSDEGYEQYF
CDR3nt: TGTGCCAGTAGTCCCAGCGACGAAGGCTACGAGCAGTACTTC

d_gene: TRBD1
j_gene: TRBJ2-2
abundance: .
v_gene: TRBV11-2
CDR3aa: CASSRSTGVSTGELFF
CDR3nt: TGTGCCAGCAGCCGATCGACAGGGGTGAGCACCGGGGAGCTGTTTTTT

d_gene: .
j_gene: TRBJ2-3
abundance: .
v_gene: TRBV9
CDR3aa: CASSVPGAFTDTQYF
CDR3nt: TGTGCCAGCAGCGTTCCGGGAGCTTTCACAGATACGCAGTATTTT

d_gene: .
j_gene: TRBJ2-1
abundance: .
v_gene: TRBV6-6
CDR3aa: CASRIRGQGGNEQFF
CDR3nt: TGTGCCAGCAGAATTCGAGGGCAGGGAGGCAATGAGCAGTTCTTC

d_gene: TRBD2
j_gene: TRBJ2-3
abundance: .
v_gene: TRBV18
CDR3aa: CASSPQRGRTDTQYF
CDR3nt: TGTGCCAGCTCACCACAGCGGGGGCGCACAGATACGCAGTATTTT